The 18 T cell receptor beta chains below were found in one sample sequenced in a study of T-cell reconstitution after alpha-beta-depleted transplantation in children. TCRbeta library preparation incorporated unique molecular identifiers. TCRdb reanalysed the PCR reads using MiXCR and keeps one entry per CDR3 protein. Among 210,000 or so distinct CDR3 sequences listed, under 13% were seen once. Material: PBMCs, obtained before TCRalphabeta/CD19-depleted stem cell transplant. The receptors come from a child less than two years old with acute myeloid leukemia, due to receive a stem cell transplant.

This clonotype was observed at least ten times. The chain has TRBV5-6 and TRBJ2-7; unclear D gene. The CDR3 extends over 13 amino acids. Germline V gene lookup returns CDR1 SGHDT and CDR2 YYEEEE. V lost 2 bases, J lost 2 bases, and 8 bases lay in between. In nucleotides, the CDR3 is TGTGCCAGCAGCTTCCAGGAGACCTACGAGCAGTACTTC. Its translation: CASSFQETYEQYF.

The V and J genes are TRBV19 and TRBJ2-1; D is perhaps TRBD1 or TRBD2 (5 bases each). V was cut by 3 bases and J by 0 bases, with 15 bases left in between. Germline V gives CDR1 LNHDA, CDR2 SQIVND (reference sequence). The CDR3 consists of 17 residues. CDR3 coding DNA: TGTGCCAGTAGTATGGTTCGGGGAGACAGCTCCTACAATGAGCAGTTCTTC. Residues: CASSMVRGDSSYNEQFF.

This chain uses TRBV12-3 or TRBV12-4 with TRBJ2-6; the D is unclear. This CDR3 contains 15 residues. Trimming stripped 6 bases from V and 2 bases from J, with 11 bases between. The CDR3 loop reads CASSLTAAGANVLTF. The CDR3 bases are TGTGCCAGCAGCCTCACAGCCGCTGGGGCCAACGTCCTGACTTTC.

There are many counts of this clonotype. This chain links TRBV24-1 with TRBJ2-1; the match to TRBD1 covers 9 bases. The CDR3 sequence is 12 residues long. With V trimmed by 10 bases and J by 9 bases, 6 bases remained unmatched. In germline, CDR1 is KGHDR, CDR2 SFDVKD. The CDR3 DNA reads as TGTGCCACAGGACAGGGGAAGGCTGAGCAGTTCTTC. Its translation is CATGQGKAEQFF.

This clonotype was observed many times. The chain has TRBV5-4 and TRBJ1-6, with D possibly being TRBD1 (5 bases). Between the trimmed V and J ends, which lost 2 bases and 5 bases, there was a span of 8 bases. This CDR3 contains 14 residues. Germline loops: CDR1 SGHNT, CDR2 YYREEE (reference sequence). The CDR3 reads CASSFDRDNSPLHF. As DNA, the CDR3 is TGTGCCAGCAGCTTTGACAGAGATAATTCACCCCTCCACTTT.

This clonotype came up many times. This chain uses TRBV5-1 with TRBJ2-7; D is unresolved. The CDR3 totals 14 residues. CDR1 is SGHRS and CDR2 is YFSETQ in the germline V gene. Trimming removed 2 bases at V and 0 bases at J, with 9 bases between. The CDR3 nucleotides read TGCGCCAGCAGCTTTTCCACCCGCTCCTACGAGCAGTACTTC. Translation: CASSFSTRSYEQYF.

This clonotype occurred many times. The chain is built from TRBV6-4 and TRBJ2-1; D perhaps matches TRBD1 (7 bases). The CDR3 totals 15 residues. Germline CDR1 is MRHNA and CDR2 is SNTAGT. V lost 3 bases and J 3 bases, leaving 12 bases between the germline ends. The CDR3 DNA is TGTGCCAGCAGTGAAAGGCAGGGGGGCTACAATGAGCAGTTCTTC. This translates into CASSERQGGYNEQFF.

This clonotype was seen ten or more times. This chain connects TRBV3-1 to TRBJ2-3; D gene uncertain. Germline CDR1 is LGHDT and CDR2 is YNNKEL (reference sequence). V lost 4 bases and J lost 2, with 10 bases in between. This CDR3 has 14 residues. CDR3 nucleotide sequence: TGTGCCAGCAGCCCCAAACTAAACACAGATACGCAGTATTTT. The encoded protein is CASSPKLNTDTQYF.

This clonotype was seen at least ten times. The chain combines TRBV7-3 with TRBJ2-1; a weak D match, TRBD1 (5 bases). The CDR3 is made up of 13 amino acids. Trimming removed 2 bases at V and 8 bases at J, with 10 bases between. CDR1 is SGHTA and CDR2 is FQGTGA in the germline V gene. CDR3 amino acids: CASSLEFRDEQFF. The DNA of the CDR3 is TGTGCCAGCAGCTTAGAATTCAGGGATGAGCAGTTCTTC.

This clonotype was seen repeatedly, ten times or more. The rearrangement links TRBV15 to TRBJ1-6, with no clear D. This CDR3 comprises 14 residues. The germline gives CDR1 LNHNV, CDR2 YYDKDF (reference sequence). Trimming removed 0 bases from V and 5 bases from J, with 5 bases in between. CDR3 sequence reads: CATSRDRDNSPLHF. The CDR3 nucleotides read TGTGCCACCAGCAGAGATCGGGATAATTCACCCCTCCACTTT. The full variable domain, with the rest looked up from reference TRBV15 and TRBJ1-6, is DAMVIQNPRYQVTQFGKPVTLSCSQTLNHNVMYWYQQKSSQAPKLLFHYYDKDFNNEADTPDNFQSRRPNTSFCFLDIRSPGLGDTAMYLCATSRDRDNSPLHFGNGTRLTVT.

At least ten counts were recorded for this clonotype. The V gene is TRBV20-1, the J gene TRBJ2-5; D tentatively fits TRBD1 or TRBD2 (5 bases each). The CDR3 spans 13 residues. Germline-derived CDR1 and CDR2 are DFQATT and SNEGSKA (reference sequence). V lost 6 bases, J lost 2 bases, and 13 bases lay in between. The CDR3 coding sequence is TGCAGTGCCACCGGGACGTGGCAAGAGACCCAGTACTTC. This sequence encodes CSATGTWQETQYF.

This clonotype was recorded at least ten times. This rearrangement joins TRBV4-1 to TRBJ2-2; TRBD2 might be the D (7 bases). This CDR3 spans 16 amino acids. Germline-derived CDR1 and CDR2 are MGHRA and YSYEKL. V gave up 4 bases and J gave up 4 bases, with 16 bases separating them. CDR3 DNA: TGCGCCAGCAGCCTCGAGGGGGGGCGCATCACCGGGGAGCTGTTTTTT. Translation gives CASSLEGGRITGELFF.

This clonotype was seen at least ten times. V usage is TRBV29-1 and J usage is TRBJ1-4; D is possibly TRBD1 (6 bases). Germline CDR1 is SQVTM and CDR2 is ANQGSEA. The CDR3 length is 13 residues. The germline V and J ends were trimmed by 4 bases and 3 bases, with 9 bases remaining between them. CDR3: CSVVAGANEKLFF. As DNA, the CDR3 is TGCAGCGTTGTTGCAGGGGCTAATGAAAAACTGTTTTTT.

This clonotype has ten or more counts. V usage is TRBV7-9 and J usage is TRBJ1-1; D is possibly TRBD1 (6 bases). The germline V and J ends were trimmed by 5 bases and 6 bases, with 13 bases remaining between them. Germline-derived CDR1 and CDR2 are SEHNR and FQNEAQ (reference sequence). This CDR3 has 13 residues. The CDR3 sequence: CASSPGQGSEAFF. In DNA form, the CDR3 reads TGTGCCAGCAGCCCAGGCCAGGGGTCTGAAGCTTTCTTT. Using reference TRBV7-9 and TRBJ1-1 for the parts outside the CDR3, the full variable domain is DTGVSQNPRHKITKRGQNVTFRCDPISEHNRLYWYRQTLGQGPEFLTYFQNEAQLEKSRLLSDRFSAERPKGSFSTLEIQRTEQGDSAMYLCASSPGQGSEAFFGQGTRLTVV.

This clonotype came up many times. The J gene is TRBJ2-2, the V gene TRBV7-9; D gene unclear. Deletions cut 5 bases from V and 4 bases from J, with 8 bases between. Per germline, CDR1 SEHNR and CDR2 FQNEAQ (reference sequence). The CDR3 sequence is 13 residues long. The chain's CDR3 is CASSARPTGELFF. CDR3 nucleotide sequence: TGTGCCAGCAGCGCCCGGCCCACCGGGGAGCTGTTTTTT. Filled out from reference TRBV7-9 and TRBJ2-2, the complete variable domain reads DTGVSQNPRHKITKRGQNVTFRCDPISEHNRLYWYRQTLGQGPEFLTYFQNEAQLEKSRLLSDRFSAERPKGSFSTLEIQRTEQGDSAMYLCASSARPTGELFFGEGSRLTVL.

For this clonotype: A much bigger clone sits one base away, suggesting this may be a read error. V gene TRBV12-3 or TRBV12-4 combines with J gene TRBJ2-7; D is undetermined. Trimming removed 8 bases at V and 1 base at J, with 18 bases between. CDR3 length: 15 amino acids. CDR3 bases: TGTGCCAGCGCTGGTCCCCCCAAAGGGTCCTACGAGCAGTACTTC. Protein sequence: CASAGPPKGSYEQYF.

The table lists this clonotype with many counts. The rearrangement links TRBV20-1 to TRBJ2-3; 9 bases are shared with TRBD2. CDR3 length: 16 amino acids. V lost 0 bases and J lost 2; bases outside the gene matches: 6. Germline V gene lookup returns CDR1 DFQATT and CDR2 SNEGSKA (reference sequence). The chain's CDR3 is CSARDGREGFTDTQYF. In DNA form, the CDR3 reads TGCAGTGCTAGAGATGGGCGGGAGGGTTTCACAGATACGCAGTATTTT.

This clonotype was found many times. The chain carries TRBV5-5 and TRBJ1-1; D might be TRBD1 (5 bases). Per germline, CDR1 SGHKS and CDR2 YYEKEE (reference sequence). This CDR3 has 15 residues. V was pared by 4 bases and J by 2 bases, with 15 bases between. CDR3 coding DNA: TGTGCCAGCAGCGGCCCGACGACAGCCAACACTGAAGCTTTCTTT. It specifies CASSGPTTANTEAFF.